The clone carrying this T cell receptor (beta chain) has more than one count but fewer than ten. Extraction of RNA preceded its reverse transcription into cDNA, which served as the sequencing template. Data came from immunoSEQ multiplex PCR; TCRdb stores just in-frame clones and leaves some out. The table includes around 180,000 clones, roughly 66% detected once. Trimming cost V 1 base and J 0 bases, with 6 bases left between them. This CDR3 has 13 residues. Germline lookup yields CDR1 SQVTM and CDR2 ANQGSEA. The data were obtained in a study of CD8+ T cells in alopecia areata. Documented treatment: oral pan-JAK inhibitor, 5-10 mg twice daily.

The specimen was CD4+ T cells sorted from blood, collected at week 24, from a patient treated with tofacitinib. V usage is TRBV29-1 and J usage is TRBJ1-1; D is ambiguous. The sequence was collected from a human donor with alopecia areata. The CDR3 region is CSVEGEVNTEAFF. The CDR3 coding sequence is TGCAGCGTTGAAGGGGAAGTGAACACTGAAGCTTTCTTT.